These 20 T cell receptor beta chains originate from one sample sequenced in a study of T cells in Graves' hyperthyroidism and ophthalmopathy. The source material, RNA transcripts, was used to amplify TCR beta CDR3 regions. In the first-round RT-PCR of the TCR CDR3, the HTBI primer set was used. TCRdb re-called the multiplex PCR reads with MiXCR, one entry per CDR3 protein. In the table there are some 570,000 distinct CDR3 sequences, 12% to 15% of which are singletons. Sequences were obtained from blood. All receptors come from a woman aged 18-35 years with Graves' ophthalmopathy.

This clonotype was seen repeatedly, ten times or more. This sequence joins TRBV2 and TRBJ1-4; 10 bases agree with TRBD1. V lost 6 bases and J lost 7; bases outside the gene matches: 5. Germline CDR1 SNHLY, CDR2 FYNNEI. The CDR3 loop spans 14 amino acids. Written as DNA, the CDR3 is TGTGCCAGCAGAAACCGGGACAGGGGTGAAAAACTGTTTTTT. As protein: CASRNRDRGEKLFF.

The sample holds many counts of this clonotype. The chain combines TRBV12-3 or TRBV12-4 with TRBJ1-4; the D gene is possibly TRBD1 (6 bases). The germline V and J ends were trimmed by 2 bases and 8 bases, with 12 bases remaining between them. The CDR3 extends over 14 amino acids. The CDR3 loop is CASSLTQGREKLFF. Here the CDR3 DNA reads TGTGCCAGCAGTTTAACACAGGGAAGGGAAAAACTGTTTTTT.

There are many counts of this clonotype. This chain joins TRBV7-8 and TRBJ2-1, with TRBD2 matching 15 bases. The CDR3 contains 16 residues. J lost 5 bases, V lost 3 bases, and 2 bases had no gene match. Germline lookup yields CDR1 SGHVS and CDR2 FQNEAQ. The CDR3 nucleotides read TGTGCCAGCAGCTTTGGACTAGCGGGAGGGGACAATGAGCAGTTCTTC. Its translation: CASSFGLAGGDNEQFF.

This clonotype was counted many times. The J gene is TRBJ2-1, the V gene TRBV15; 8 nucleotides match TRBD2. The germline V gene has CDR1 LNHNV and CDR2 YYDKDF (reference sequence). The length of the CDR3 is 16 residues. Unmatched junction bases numbered 15, after V lost 5 bases and J lost 9 bases. The CDR3 sequence is CATSARGAGGLPEQFF. The CDR3 DNA is TGTGCCACCAGCGCCCGGGGGGCGGGAGGACTCCCTGAGCAGTTCTTC. Combining the CDR3 with reference TRBV15 and TRBJ2-1 gives the whole variable domain DAMVIQNPRYQVTQFGKPVTLSCSQTLNHNVMYWYQQKSSQAPKLLFHYYDKDFNNEADTPDNFQSRRPNTSFCFLDIRSPGLGDTAMYLCATSARGAGGLPEQFFGPGTRLTVL.

This clonotype has just a few counts. The chain employs TRBV12-3 or TRBV12-4 and TRBJ2-1; 9 nucleotides align to TRBD1. CDR3 size: 14 residues. Trimming took 7 bases from V and 6 from J; bases not matched to a gene: 7. Here the CDR3 DNA reads TGTGCCAGCACCGTACAGGGGGCGCGCAATGAGCAGTTCTTC. Translating gives CASTVQGARNEQFF.

This clonotype was observed a few times. The genes are TRBV20-1 and TRBJ2-1; 7 positions match TRBD2. CDR3 size: 13 residues. Germline loops: CDR1 DFQATT, CDR2 SNEGSKA (reference sequence). The trim removed 7 bases at V and 5 bases at J, leaving 8 bases unmatched. The DNA of the CDR3 is TGCAGTGGGGCAGCGGGGCCACACAATGAGCAGTTCTTC. It encodes CSGAAGPHNEQFF.

This clonotype was counted ten times or more. CDR3: CASTSTRGRETQYF. The CDR3 DNA reads as TGTGCCAGCACCTCCACAAGGGGGAGAGAGACCCAGTACTTC. The J gene is TRBJ2-5, the V gene TRBV6-2 or TRBV6-3; D is perhaps TRBD1 (6 bases). This CDR3 comprises 14 residues. V shed 7 bases and J shed 4 bases, with 16 bases lying between them. Germline-derived CDR1 and CDR2 are MNHEY and SVGEGT.

This clonotype was detected many times. CDR3 region: CASSYQHRGEQYF. The CDR3 DNA follows: TGTGCCAGCAGTTACCAACACAGGGGCGAGCAGTACTTC. The chain has TRBV6-6 and TRBJ2-7; the match to TRBD1 covers 7 bases. CDR1 MNHNY and CDR2 SVGAGI come from the germline V gene (reference sequence). The CDR3 totals 13 residues. With V trimmed by 2 bases and J by 6 bases, 4 bases remained unmatched.

The sample holds many counts of this clonotype. V is TRBV7-3 and J is TRBJ2-1, with D hard to call. The V gene lost 6 bases and the J gene lost 0 bases, with 18 bases spanning the gap. This CDR3 comprises 17 residues. CDR1 and CDR2 (germline): SGHTA, FQGTGA. The CDR3 is CASSPDFSHSSYNEQFF. The CDR3 bases are TGTGCCAGCAGTCCCGATTTTTCCCACAGCTCCTACAATGAGCAGTTCTTC.

In its sample, this clonotype was seen a few times. CDR3 DNA: TGTGCCAGCAGCCAAGGTTCAGGTGGTCAGCCCCAGCATTTT. Protein: CASSQGSGGQPQHF. The chain joins TRBV4-2 to TRBJ1-5; D ambiguous. CDR3 size: 14 residues. CDR1 and CDR2 from the germline V gene are LGHNA and YNFKEQ. Trimming stripped 1 base from V and 6 bases from J, with 10 bases between.

This chain links TRBV7-2 with TRBJ1-5, with D possibly matching TRBD1 (5 bases). Germline V gene lookup returns CDR1 SGHTA and CDR2 FQGNSA. Trimming removed 6 bases from V and 1 base from J, with 10 bases in between. This CDR3 is built from 14 residues. CDR3 sequence reads: CASRSWTSNQPQHF. In DNA form, the CDR3 reads TGTGCCAGCAGGTCGTGGACAAGCAATCAGCCCCAGCATTTT.

This clonotype was seen only a few times. The chain carries TRBV5-8 and TRBJ1-5; D is unresolved. The CDR3 runs 12 residues. The V gene lost 4 bases and the J gene lost 11 bases, with 13 bases spanning the gap. The germline V gene encodes CDR1 SGHTS and CDR2 YDEGEE. The CDR3 here is CASSPTGSAQHF. DNA of the CDR3: TGTGCCAGCAGCCCCACGGGGTCAGCCCAGCATTTT.

This clonotype has ten or more counts. The chain links TRBV10-3 to TRBJ2-7; 8 bases map to TRBD2. The germline V gene has CDR1 ENHRY and CDR2 SYGVKD. With V trimmed by 6 bases and J by 3 bases, 10 bases remained unmatched. The CDR3 loop spans 15 amino acids. DNA for the CDR3: TGTGCCATCAGGGGATCGGGAGGGCCACTCTACGAGCAGTACTTC. This translates into CAIRGSGGPLYEQYF.

This clonotype showed up many times. The rearrangement links TRBV28 to TRBJ2-2; no clear D. CDR3 length equals 11 residues. With 0 bases removed from V and 11 bases from J, the gap between germline ends came to 4 bases. Germline CDR1 MDHEN, CDR2 SYDVKM. The CDR3 coding sequence is TGTGCCAGCAGTTTATGGAGTGAGCTGTTTTTT. It codes for CASSLWSELFF.

Many counts were recorded for this clonotype. This chain joins TRBV29-1 and TRBJ2-3; TRBD1 agrees at 9 bases. CDR1 is SQVTM and CDR2 is ANQGSEA in the germline V gene. Trimming took 5 bases from V and 2 from J; bases not matched to a gene: 8. The CDR3 runs to 15 residues. CDR3 nucleotides: TGCAGCGTTTGGGGACAGGGACGAAACACAGATACGCAGTATTTT. As protein: CSVWGQGRNTDTQYF.

This clonotype was seen many times. V is TRBV3-1 and J is TRBJ1-5, with 7 bases matching TRBD1. V was pared by 0 bases and J by 3 bases, with 5 bases of the junction left unmatched. Germline V gene data show CDR1 as LGHDT and CDR2 as YNNKEL (reference sequence). The CDR3 loop spans 16 amino acids. The CDR3 sequence is CASSQDSTGFNQPQHF. CDR3 DNA: TGTGCCAGCAGCCAAGACTCGACAGGGTTCAATCAGCCCCAGCATTTT. The variable domain in full, completed from reference TRBV3-1 and TRBJ1-5, reads DTAVSQTPKYLVTQMGNDKSIKCEQNLGHDTMYWYKQDSKKFLKIMFSYNNKELIINETVPNRFSPKSPDKAHLNLHINSLELGDSAVYFCASSQDSTGFNQPQHFGDGTRLSIL.

This chain uses TRBV11-2 with TRBJ2-1; possible D gene TRBD2, 7 bases. Germline CDR1 and CDR2: SGHAT and FQNNGV. The germline V and J ends were trimmed by 5 bases and 9 bases, with 26 bases remaining between them. The CDR3 is made up of 17 amino acids. The CDR3 here is CASSDGLGGEWVPEQFF. CDR3 DNA: TGTGCCAGCAGCGACGGACTAGGGGGAGAGTGGGTGCCTGAGCAGTTCTTC.

This clonotype was seen ten or more times. This rearrangement joins TRBV20-1 to TRBJ2-7; D is possibly TRBD2 (6 bases). Germline loops: CDR1 DFQATT, CDR2 SNEGSKA (reference sequence). The ends were cut back, 2 bases at V and 4 bases at J, with 15 bases in the middle. The CDR3 consists of 14 residues. The CDR3 coding sequence is TGCAGTGCTAGACCCCGGGACTCGGTTTACGAGCAGTACTTC. Its protein product is CSARPRDSVYEQYF.

A few counts support this clonotype. This chain joins TRBV30 and TRBJ2-2, with 10 nucleotides matching TRBD1. From germline, CDR1 is GTSNPN and CDR2 SVGIG (reference sequence). J gave up 8 bases and V 5 bases, and 5 bases lay outside the gene matches. This CDR3 is 13 amino acids long. CDR3 nucleotide sequence: TGTGCCTGGGACAGGGGGCCCGAGGGGGAGCTGTTTTTT. It yields the protein CAWDRGPEGELFF. Full variable domain (rest looked up from reference TRBV30 and TRBJ2-2): SQTIHQWPATLVQPVGSPLSLECTVEGTSNPNLYWYRQAAGRGLQLLFYSVGIGQISSEVPQNLSASRPQDRQFILSSKKLLLSDSGFYLCAWDRGPEGELFFGEGSRLTVL.

This clonotype was detected ten times or more. The chain is built from TRBV6-2 or TRBV6-3 and TRBJ2-1; 13 nucleotides match TRBD2. From germline, CDR1 is MNHEY and CDR2 SVGEGT. This CDR3 region has 14 residues. Unmatched junction bases numbered 3, after V lost 7 bases and J lost 6 bases. The CDR3 DNA follows: TGTGCCAGCAAACTAGCGGGGGGGGTCAATGAGCAGTTCTTC. This gives the protein CASKLAGGVNEQFF.